The entry below describes one TCR beta chain. Its antigen is not known. The data were taken from a study of cytomegalovirus exposure and HLA in healthy donors. Study observations and caveats: Cytomegalovirus association was listed for 164 TCR beta chains.

Primers for the PCR totalled 60 Vbeta and 13 Jbeta. The data were produced by immunoSEQ multiplex PCR, yet TCRdb's version contains in-frame clones alone and is incomplete. The table lists more than 95,000 clones, over 70% of them singletons. The germline gives CDR1 MNHEY, CDR2 SVGAGI. This CDR3 has 14 residues. Trimming pared 5 bases from V and 2 bases from J, leaving 13 bases between. The source is a woman aged 18 to 35 in good health and CMV-seronegative. The V call is TRBV6-5, the J call TRBJ2-7; D might be TRBD2 (6 bases). The sample taken for sequencing was PBMCs. The CDR3 region has the DNA TGTGCCAGCAGTCGGGACTTCAACACCTACGAGCAGTACTTC. Amino acids: CASSRDFNTYEQYF.